This T cell receptor beta chain was sequenced for a study of cytomegalovirus exposure and HLA in healthy donors (TCRdb year 2017). About the full investigation: An earlier analysis of about 530 of the donors reported around 280 Gb of sequence data and 90 million to 120 million unique TCR beta sequences obtained from about 179 million T cells. High-throughput TCR immunosequencing, statistical association of individual TCRs with disease status, and machine learning were combined to predict cytomegalovirus infection status. In addition to the first cohort of 666 subjects, a separate validation cohort of 120 different subjects was used. Class I and class II HLA loci were covered by the typing at four-digit resolution. Rather than drawing on any new phenotypic data, the later analysis identified candidate immune exposures from TCR beta sequences and the way those sequences occurred across donors. Of the roughly 400 genotyped donors, 81% fell in the genetic ancestry cluster associated with self-reported Caucasian donors. Every discovery cohort repertoire had been produced on one sequencing platform. An early release covering some 640 HLA-typed donors comprised approximately 290 gigabases of sequencing data and 65 million to 100 million unique TCR sequences. Using immunosequencing, the study profiled T cell repertoires from fewer than 700 subjects and related those repertoires to cytomegalovirus serostatus. To study patterns of TCR occurrence, a later analysis re-analyzed previously published TCR beta repertoires from 666 donors and added high-resolution HLA genotyping. Typing coverage varied by locus: roughly 629-630 donors for A, B, C, DRB1 and DQB1; approximately 500 for DQA1; more than 600 for DPA1; about 450 for DPB1. An earlier analysis of fewer than 750 of the donors used high-throughput TCR beta sequencing to judge whether each TCR beta V gene segment behaved as functional or pseudogenic. Roughly 5 DR-DQ haplotypes were treated as single units for association and clustering because of strong linkage in the cohort. The aim of the study was to test whether cataloging public T cell receptors could identify signatures of past pathogen exposure. Donor age, sex, ethnicity and CMV serostatus were compiled together with the repertoire data. A later genetic analysis used genome-wide SNP genotypes for about 60% of the roughly 700 donors, treating that subset as a discovery cohort. Among roughly 400 genotyped donors of the cohort, an average of 235,054 unique TCR beta nucleotide sequences were sequenced per donor, around a sixth of them non-productive. Here is what the overall study found, with its caveats: Linkage disequilibrium might explain the correlated functional status among segregating V segments, but an unknown experimental factor could not be excluded. When HLA alleles, especially DR and DQ, strongly co-occurred, TCR associations were difficult to assign to individual alleles. Several of the top co-occurrence clusters appeared to be linked to parvovirus B19, influenza, CMV and Epstein-Barr virus, according to a later analysis. HLA typing was unavailable for some donors at each locus, so association tests used only the typed subset. About 17 rarely observed V segments, including chromosome 9 orphons, were excluded from the earlier analysis of approximately 500 of the donors because counts were too low. In a later genetic analysis, fewer N-insertions in productive TCRs were reported among donors in an Asian-associated ancestry cluster than the 666-donor mean. The 87-base-pair reads could not distinguish some IMGT-functional V segments, including TRBV6-2 and TRBV6-3, so those segments were excluded. A total of fewer than 200 TCR beta chains were listed by the study as associated with cytomegalovirus. In an earlier analysis of approximately 590 of the donors, most TCR beta V segments appeared in productive rearrangements about 87% or about 30% of the time, broadly matching IMGT annotations. A few of the identified cytomegalovirus-associated TCR beta chains were confirmed in vitro to be specific for cytomegalovirus antigens. A later genetic analysis associated a missense DCLRE1C variant with V-gene and J-gene trimming of TCR beta chains, and an independent cohort replicated the association. A cluster of highly shared sequence variants was judged likely to be a technical artifact of the sequencing pipeline. A further reported finding was that TCR beta sequences accurately predicted the HLA-A and HLA-B alleles for most subjects in the first cohort. In a later analysis, HLA-associated TCR beta chains were found to be more clonally expanded and to have lower generation probabilities than equally common non-associated chains. It was suggested by the authors that the approach could potentially be generalized to other disease states and immunological phenotypes. According to a later analysis, TCR association rates differed among HLA loci, with DRB1 alleles showing the most associated TCRs and HLA-C alleles showing the fewest. The classifier was reported to diagnose cytomegalovirus status with high specificity and sensitivity in both the original and validation cohorts. At a false discovery rate of 0.05, a later analysis linked some 17,000 TCR beta sequences to specific HLA alleles. Most CMV-associated TCR beta chains appeared to be HLA-restricted in a later analysis, and the HLA associations seemed to be driven largely by CMV exposure. Presence/absence analyses assumed roughly uniform sequencing depth across donors, an assumption that may not hold. In this cohort, only TCR beta chains were sequenced, and detectable features were limited by the absence of alpha or paired-chain data. Most TCR sequences were seen in very few donors, while some public TCRs were found in many individuals. Immune exposure information for the cohort was limited to CMV serostatus.

Regarding this clone: Its antigen has not been determined. No qualities accompany the bases; no much larger clone lies one base away.

From its cysteine to its phenylalanine, the CDR3 spans 13 amino acids. Only CDR3 DNA remains: 39 bases, in frame from the first base. V drops 1 base and J drops 7 bases, leaving 10 bases in between. Based on the germline V gene (reference sequence), the CDR1 and CDR2 sequences are PRHDT and FYEKMQ. The cohort consisted of 666 healthy bone marrow donors. All cohort members were sampled while nominally healthy, although unrecorded immune exposures were likely present. The donor tested CMV seronegative, placing the donor among the 352 seronegative members of the cohort. Each donor provided a peripheral blood sample, and peripheral blood mononuclear cells were used for TCR beta sequencing. Genomic DNA was extracted from the blood cell samples with the Qiagen DNeasy Blood Extraction Kit. Preparation of the library involved the immunoSEQ multiplex PCR assay. A mixture of 60 forward primers for TCR Vbeta segments and 13 reverse primers for TCR Jbeta segments was used in the multiplex PCR. Amplification of the CDR3 region of rearranged TCR beta genes was performed with a multiplex PCR assay on genomic DNA. Amplified TCR beta libraries were sequenced as 87-base-pair reads on the Illumina HiSeq System. As for the authors' bioinformatics: A later analysis tallied 75 million to 95 million unique TCR beta chains across the 666 repertoires, and approximately 9.9 million of those chains were shared by two or more donors. Raw reads were error-corrected and collapsed into unique sequences by a nearest-neighbor algorithm in which closely related sequences were merged to remove PCR and sequencing errors. CDR3 sequences were aligned to IMGT reference sequences to assign V, D and J gene segments. For a sequence to be retained, a match of at least six nucleotides to both a V gene segment and a J gene segment was required. Rearrangements were called productive when the CDR3 lacked stop codons and stayed in frame with V and J; all others were non-productive. Following IMGT convention, CDR3 was defined as the stretch from the second conserved V-encoded cysteine up to the conserved J-encoded phenylalanine. Sequences without an unambiguous match to a single V gene segment were excluded from the earlier analysis of about 600 of the donors. In an earlier analysis of about 590 of the donors, a V segment was called functional when productive rearrangements were above 56.7%, and segregating when the standard deviation between donors exceeded 5%. A statistical classification framework was built for diagnosing cytomegalovirus status from the catalog of TCR beta chain sequences. In a later analysis, TCR nucleotide sequences were compared against IMGT/GENE-DB human TR gene sequences so that V and J genes could be assigned. In a later analysis, CDR3 sequences and most-parsimonious VDJ recombination scenarios were assigned using the TCRdist pipeline. In a later analysis, each TCR beta chain was defined by its CDR3 amino acid sequence together with its V-gene family, and reads lacking a unique V-gene family were excluded. As a way to deal with suspected cross-contamination and a sequencing artifact, a later analysis dropped over 550 nucleotide sequences that were highly shared and had low generation probability. For each public chain, a later analysis derived a clonal expansion index from normalized ranks of inferred template counts within each repertoire. In a later analysis, generation probabilities were computed using a VDJ recombination model fitted to out-of-frame rearrangements, and the results were checked against IGoR. A later analysis scored TCR-TCR, TCR-HLA and TCR-CMV co-occurrence with hypergeometric tests, applying a repertoire-size bias correction to TCR pairs. False discovery rates were estimated in a later analysis by permuting HLA or CMV assignments 20 times. In a later analysis, co-occurring TCRs were grouped with DBSCAN, and TCRdist sequence similarity was added when clustering was performed within HLA-allele-positive subsets. Repertoires with fewer than 30,000 or more than 120,000 public chains were left out of co-occurrence clustering, as were five repertoires with anomalous nucleotide sharing. In TCRdb, the immuneACCESS table is reduced to in-frame sequences with V and J assigned. These tables do not hold every clone; where another copy was compared, an unresolved V gene accounts for under half, and the others remain unexplained. From that table come the V and J calls and clone size; the DNA was used to work out D and trimming. Within this sample are around 150,000 clones, with approximately 82% of them counted one time only. About 1.5% of the sample comes from the top ten.

Recombination connected TRBV13 to TRBJ1-2; a confident D gene designation cannot be given. The TCR originated in a male donor in good health and CMV-seronegative. Source material: PBMCs. CDR3 protein: CASSLVSGSGYTF. Read as DNA, the sequence is TGTGCCAGCAGCTTAGTGTCAGGTAGTGGCTACACCTTC.